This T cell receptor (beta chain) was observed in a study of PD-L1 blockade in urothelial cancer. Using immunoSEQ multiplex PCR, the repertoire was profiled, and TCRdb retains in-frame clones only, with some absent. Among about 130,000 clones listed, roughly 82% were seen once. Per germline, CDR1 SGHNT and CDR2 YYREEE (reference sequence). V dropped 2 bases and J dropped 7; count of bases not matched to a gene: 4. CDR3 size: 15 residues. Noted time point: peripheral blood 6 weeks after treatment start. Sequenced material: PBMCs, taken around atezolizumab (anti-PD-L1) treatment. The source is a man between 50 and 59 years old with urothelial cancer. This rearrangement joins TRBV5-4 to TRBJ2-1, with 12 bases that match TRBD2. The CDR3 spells CASSFLAGGRNEQFF. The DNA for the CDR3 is TGTGCCAGCAGCTTCCTAGCGGGAGGGCGGAATGAGCAGTTCTTC.